These 9 T cell receptor beta chains were all obtained from the same sample, sequenced in a study of blood T cell repertoires in COVID-19. Assay used: immunoSEQ multiplex PCR; TCRdb lists only in-frame clones, some missing. The table shows 95,000 to 100,000 clones, with roughly 85% occurring only once. The sample consisted of peripheral blood. Receptors were obtained from a woman aged 70-85 years with active or convalescent COVID-19.

Only a few counts were recorded for this clone. V usage is TRBV10-3 and J usage is TRBJ2-7, with 8 bases fitting TRBD1. V lost 3 bases and J lost 1; bases outside the gene matches: 2. Germline V CDR1 and CDR2: ENHRY, SYGVKD. The CDR3 is 14 amino acids. The CDR3 loop reads CAISDGQGSYEQYF. The CDR3 DNA reads as TGTGCCATCAGTGACGGACAGGGATCCTACGAGCAGTACTTC.

The V and J genes are TRBV30 and TRBJ2-1; 7 nucleotides match TRBD2. Germline values: CDR1 GTSNPN, CDR2 SVGIG (reference sequence). The CDR3 contains 12 residues. V was pared by 3 bases and J by 9 bases, with 5 bases of the junction left unmatched. CDR3 loop: CAWSLTSIEQFF. CDR3 DNA: TGTGCCTGGAGCCTGACTAGCATTGAGCAGTTCTTC.

V gene TRBV9 combines with J gene TRBJ2-3, with 8 bases identical to TRBD1. Germline V CDR1 and CDR2: SGDLS, YYNGEE. CDR3 length: 14 amino acids. V dropped 7 bases and J dropped 2; count of bases not matched to a gene: 6. In DNA, the CDR3 is TGTGCCAGCCAGAAGACAGGGGCCACAGATACGCAGTATTTT. Translated, it gives CASQKTGATDTQYF. The full variable domain, completed using reference TRBV9 and TRBJ2-3, is DSGVTQTPKHLITATGQRVTLRCSPRSGDLSVYWYQQSLDQGLQFLIQYYNGEERAKGNILERFSAQQFPDLHSELNLSSLELGDSALYFCASQKTGATDTQYFGPGTRLTVL.

The chain uses TRBV6-2 or TRBV6-3 and TRBJ2-3, with TRBD2 matching over 10 bases. V lost 5 bases, J lost 3 bases, and 11 bases stayed unmatched. This CDR3 has 17 residues. The germline V gene has CDR1 MNHEY and CDR2 SVGEGT. In DNA form, the CDR3 reads TGTGCCAGCAGTCGCTCCCCCGTTAGCGGGGGGACAGATACGCAGTATTTT. Protein sequence: CASSRSPVSGGTDTQYF.

The genes are TRBV14 and TRBJ1-2; TRBD1 is a possible D gene (6 bases). V was shortened by 2 bases and J by 1 base, with 11 bases between the two germline ends. The CDR3 extends over 15 amino acids. CDR1 is SGHDN and CDR2 is FVKESK in the germline V gene. The CDR3 sequence is CASSQKAGDNYGYTF. CDR3 bases: TGTGCCAGCAGCCAAAAGGCAGGGGATAACTATGGCTACACCTTC.

The chain is built from TRBV5-1 and TRBJ1-2, with TRBD1 matching 8 bases. The germline V gene has CDR1 SGHRS and CDR2 YFSETQ. Trimming at V came to 2 bases and at J to 1 base, leaving 4 bases not matched to a gene. CDR3 length equals 15 residues. Here the CDR3 DNA reads TGCGCCAGCAGCTTCGGAGACAGGGGTAACTATGGCTACACCTTC. It is translated as CASSFGDRGNYGYTF.

This clone was counted between two and nine times. This sequence joins TRBV5-1 and TRBJ1-1; TRBD1 agrees at 8 bases. V shed 4 bases and J 2 bases; nucleotides not matched to a gene: 10. The CDR3 totals 16 residues. Germline assignment: CDR1 SGHRS and CDR2 YFSETQ. DNA for the CDR3: TGCGCCAGCAGCCCCAACCCGACAGGGGTAAACACTGAAGCTTTCTTT. Its translation: CASSPNPTGVNTEAFF.

This chain links TRBV4-3 with TRBJ1-1; TRBD1 is a possible D gene (5 bases). The CDR3 extends over 14 amino acids. V shed 1 base and J shed 7 bases, with 13 bases lying between them. Germline V gene data show CDR1 as LGHNA and CDR2 as YSLEER. CDR3 amino acids: CASSQGKGLIEAFF. CDR3 DNA: TGCGCCAGCAGCCAAGGTAAGGGGCTGATTGAAGCTTTCTTT.

The chain uses TRBV4-3 and TRBJ1-3, with 7 bases fitting TRBD1. CDR1 is LGHNA and CDR2 is YSLEER in the germline V gene. This CDR3 has 17 amino acids. V trimming: 3 bases; J trimming: 0 bases; junction bases outside the gene matches: 8. CDR3 nucleotide sequence: TGCGCCAGCAGCCATATGGGGACAGTGACCTCTGGAAACACCATATATTTT. It encodes CASSHMGTVTSGNTIYF.